Shown below are 16 T cell receptor beta chains from a single sample sequenced in a study of regulatory T cells in long-lasting Graves disease. Investigators prepared the TCR beta libraries by applying iRepertoire HTBI primers and Arm-PCR of CDR3 regions. TCRdb passed the multiplex PCR reads through MiXCR, listing each CDR3 protein once. This sample has roughly 420,000 distinct CDR3 sequences, with around 15% found just once. Sample time point: newly diagnosed GD, antithyroid drugs for less than 3 months. Making the TCR library involved RNA that had been extracted from PBMCs. This same sample was also taken into another study, of T cells in Graves' hyperthyroidism and ophthalmopathy.

Sequencing used peripheral blood mononuclear cells (PBMCs), obtained at new diagnosis, from a patient treated with antithyroid drugs. Receptors originate from a woman in her 50s with Graves disease.

This clonotype has more than one count but fewer than ten. A read error is possible here, since a much larger clone lies one base away. The V call is TRBV7-3, the J call TRBJ2-3; the match to TRBD2 covers 8 bases. The CDR3 has 14 residues. CDR1 is SGHTA and CDR2 is FQGTGA in the germline V gene. CDR3 nucleotide sequence: TGTGTCAGCAGCGTTAGCGGGACCACAGATACGCAGTATTTT. It specifies CVSSVSGTTDTQYF.

The rearrangement uses TRBV6-1 and TRBJ2-1; TRBD2 aligns across 10 bases. The V segment lost 7 bases and the J segment 4 bases; nucleotides outside the gene matches: 4. This CDR3 comprises 14 residues. The germline V gene encodes CDR1 MNHNS and CDR2 SASEGT. This chain's CDR3 is CASNLAGGYNEQFF. CDR3 nucleotide sequence: TGTGCCAGCAACTTAGCGGGGGGTTACAATGAGCAGTTCTTC.

This clonotype was seen ten or more times. V usage is TRBV20-1 and J usage is TRBJ1-1; D unresolved. V was trimmed by 2 bases and J by 2 bases, leaving 9 bases between them. The germline gives CDR1 DFQATT, CDR2 SNEGSKA (reference sequence). The CDR3 loop spans 13 amino acids. The DNA for the CDR3 is TGCAGTGCTAGACCGGACGGAAACACTGAAGCTTTCTTT. Translating gives CSARPDGNTEAFF.

This chain links TRBV6-2 or TRBV6-3 with TRBJ1-4; 7 bases align to TRBD1. CDR1 MNHEY and CDR2 SVGEGT come from the germline V gene. Germline trimming cut 0 bases from V and 7 bases from J; bases unmatched to any gene: 5. This CDR3 is 15 amino acids long. The CDR3, as DNA: TGTGCCAGCAGTTACTCGCCGACAGGGAGTGAAAAACTGTTTTTT. Protein sequence: CASSYSPTGSEKLFF.

The CDR3 nucleotides read TGTGCCAGCCTTGACAGGGTAAATGAGCAGTTCTTC. It encodes CASLDRVNEQFF. The V and J genes are TRBV28 and TRBJ2-1; TRBD1 matches at 7 bases. J gave up 7 bases and V 8 bases, and 5 bases lay outside the gene matches. The germline V gene has CDR1 MDHEN and CDR2 SYDVKM. CDR3 length equals 12 residues.

This clonotype was seen ten or more times. V usage is TRBV9 and J usage is TRBJ2-3; 7 bases are a match to TRBD2. In germline, CDR1 is SGDLS, CDR2 YYNGEE. The CDR3 is 15 amino acids. V lost 0 bases and J lost 2; bases outside the gene matches: 3. The CDR3 is CASSVEAGNTDTQYF. The CDR3 bases are TGTGCCAGCAGCGTAGAAGCGGGAAACACAGATACGCAGTATTTT.

The chain joins TRBV7-9 to TRBJ1-1, with D perhaps matching TRBD1 (5 bases). Looked up from germline, CDR1 is SEHNR and CDR2 is FQNEAQ (reference sequence). V was pared by 6 bases and J by 7 bases, with 12 bases between. This CDR3 is 12 amino acids long. The CDR3 DNA is TGTGCCAGCAGAGGGGACGGCCGTGAAGCTTTCTTT. Translated, it gives CASRGDGREAFF.

The rearrangement uses TRBV5-1 and TRBJ2-1; 11 nucleotides agree with TRBD2. The CDR3 is 15 amino acids. The ends lost 0 bases at V and 8 bases at J; junction bases unmatched: 4. The germline V gene has CDR1 SGHRS and CDR2 YFSETQ. CDR3 nucleotide sequence: TGCGCCAGCAGCTTGGGGACTAGCGGGTCCCATGAGCAGTTCTTC. Its protein is CASSLGTSGSHEQFF.

This clonotype was found many times. The V and J genes are TRBV30 and TRBJ2-3, with D perhaps matching TRBD1 (5 bases). The CDR3 extends over 15 amino acids. V was trimmed by 0 bases and J by 4 bases, leaving 14 bases between them. Germline CDR1 GTSNPN, CDR2 SVGIG (reference sequence). The CDR3 is CAWSVIQGGPDTQYF. The CDR3 DNA is TGTGCCTGGAGTGTTATCCAGGGTGGCCCAGATACGCAGTATTTT.

Notes on this clonotype: This sequence may be a read error, since a much larger clone differs from it by one base. The chain has TRBV12-3 or TRBV12-4 and TRBJ2-7, with TRBD2 matching over 8 bases. The CDR3 runs 13 residues. V was pared by 6 bases and J by 8 bases, with 9 bases of the junction left unmatched. The CDR3 is CASSPAGVYKQYF. For the CDR3, the DNA is TGTGCCAGCAGCCCAGCGGGAGTGTACAAGCAGTACTTC.

This clonotype occurred once. A clone one base away is much larger, so this may be a read error. The chain carries TRBV18 and TRBJ2-5, with TRBD2 as a possible D gene (5 bases). The V end lost 0 bases, the J end lost 5 bases, and 10 bases lay between the germline ends. This CDR3 has 14 residues. Germline CDR1 KGHSH, CDR2 LQKENI. CDR3 bases: TGTGCCAGCTCACCACCGTCGAGGAGGGAGACCCAGTACTTC. Encoded protein: CASSPPSRRETQYF. Supplemented by reference TRBV18 and TRBJ2-5, the full variable domain reads NAGVMQNPRHLVRRRGQEARLRCSPMKGHSHVYWYRQLPEEGLKFMVYLQKENIIDESGMPKERFSAEFPKEGPSILRIQQVVRGDSAAYFCASSPPSRRETQYFGPGTRLLVL.

This clonotype was observed a few times. The rearrangement joins TRBV12-3 or TRBV12-4 to TRBJ2-7; 9 bases map to TRBD2. Losses at the gene ends were 7 bases for V and 4 bases for J; bases not matched to a gene: 11. The CDR3 consists of 15 residues. The CDR3 region has the DNA TGTGCCAGCAATAGCGCCGTTCTAGCGGGGTACGAGCAGTACTTC. Translating gives CASNSAVLAGYEQYF.

The rearrangement uses TRBV6-1 and TRBJ1-5, with 8 bases fitting TRBD1. The CDR3 is made up of 15 amino acids. The junction had 6 bases not matched to a gene; V was cut back by 7 bases and J by 1 base. The germline gives CDR1 MNHNS, CDR2 SASEGT. The CDR3: CASTGQGWSNQPQHF. CDR3 nucleotide sequence: TGTGCCAGCACCGGACAGGGTTGGAGCAATCAGCCCCAGCATTTT.

This clonotype was counted ten times or more. This chain uses TRBV30 with TRBJ2-5; D ambiguous. Trimming took 2 bases from V and 5 from J, leaving 6 bases between them. This CDR3 is built from 11 residues. Germline V lookup: CDR1 GTSNPN, CDR2 SVGIG (reference sequence). CDR3 bases: TGTGCCTGGAGTCCTGGGGAGACCCAGTACTTC. Its protein product is CAWSPGETQYF. Together with reference TRBV30 and TRBJ2-5, the CDR3 gives the full variable domain: SQTIHQWPATLVQPVGSPLSLECTVEGTSNPNLYWYRQAAGRGLQLLFYSVGIGQISSEVPQNLSASRPQDRQFILSSKKLLLSDSGFYLCAWSPGETQYFGPGTRLLVL.

Ten or more counts support this clonotype. This chain uses TRBV7-8 with TRBJ2-7; no reliable D call. Per germline, CDR1 SGHVS and CDR2 FQNEAQ. V was shortened by 2 bases and J by 0 bases, with 20 bases between the two germline ends. The CDR3 sequence is 18 residues long. The CDR3 loop reads CASSLFSGIDPTSYEQYF. The CDR3 DNA reads as TGTGCCAGCAGCTTATTTAGTGGGATTGACCCGACCTCCTACGAGCAGTACTTC.

In its sample, this clonotype was seen many times. V gene TRBV6-1 combines with J gene TRBJ1-6, with 9 positions matching TRBD1. The CDR3 is 14 residues long. The trim removed 5 bases at V and 12 bases at J, leaving 8 bases unmatched. Germline V CDR1 and CDR2: MNHNS, SASEGT. This CDR3 is CASSRDRAPLPLHF. CDR3 coding DNA: TGTGCCAGCAGTAGGGACAGGGCCCCCTTACCCCTCCACTTT.